Listed below are T cell receptor beta chains from one sample, sequenced in a study of T cell responses to AZD1222 COVID-19 vaccine. Some clones are missing from TCRdb's copy, which holds only in-frame ones; the method was immunoSEQ multiplex PCR. The repertoire holds 210,000 or so clones, with roughly 94% as singletons. Sequenced material: peripheral blood, taken 28 days after the second dose of the MenACWY control vaccine. The receptor source for this set is an adult who received the MenACWY meningococcal vaccine as a control. Each CDR3 is given with its conserved first and last residue. The D gene is left open where the match is weak. The size entry is marked missing in some rows and otherwise reads once, few, many or a size class.

v_gene: TRBV6-1
d_gene: TRBD1
j_gene: TRBJ2-7
abundance: NA
CDR3nt: TGTGCCAGCAGTGTAAAAGTGGGAACGGGACAGGGCCAAGAGCAGTACTTC
CDR3aa: CASSVKVGTGQGQEQYF

v_gene: TRBV6-6
d_gene: TRBD2
j_gene: TRBJ2-1
abundance: NA
CDR3nt: TGTGCCAGCACTGCTCAGCGGGGCTCCTACAATGAGCAGTTCTTC
CDR3aa: CASTAQRGSYNEQFF

v_gene: TRBV6-4
d_gene: TRBD2
j_gene: TRBJ2-3
abundance: few
CDR3nt: TGTGCCAGCAGTGACGAAGCGGGAGGGACAGATACGCAGTATTTT
CDR3aa: CASSDEAGGTDTQYF

v_gene: TRBV27
d_gene: NA
j_gene: TRBJ1-1
abundance: NA
CDR3nt: TGTGCCAGCAGTTTAACTACGGTGAACACTGAAGCTTTCTTT
CDR3aa: CASSLTTVNTEAFF

v_gene: TRBV19
d_gene: NA
j_gene: TRBJ2-7
abundance: NA
CDR3nt: TGTGCCAGTAGTATTACCGGGGAGGCCCCCGAGCAGTACTTC
CDR3aa: CASSITGEAPEQYF

v_gene: TRBV30
d_gene: NA
j_gene: TRBJ1-1
abundance: NA
CDR3nt: TGTGCCTGGAGTGTTAGCAGGGGGAACACTGAAGCTTTCTTT
CDR3aa: CAWSVSRGNTEAFF

v_gene: TRBV27
d_gene: NA
j_gene: TRBJ2-7
abundance: once
CDR3nt: TGTGCCAGCAGTTTTAAGTCGAGCGGCTACGAGCAGTACTTC
CDR3aa: CASSFKSSGYEQYF

v_gene: TRBV5-1
d_gene: NA
j_gene: TRBJ1-1
abundance: NA
CDR3nt: TGCGCCAGCAGCTTGGGTATTGGGGGCAGAGAGAACACTGAAGCTTTCTTT
CDR3aa: CASSLGIGGRENTEAFF

v_gene: TRBV7-3
d_gene: NA
j_gene: TRBJ2-3
abundance: NA
CDR3nt: TGTGCCAGCAGCTCACAGGGACCACTAATCACAGATACGCAGTATTTT
CDR3aa: CASSSQGPLITDTQYF

v_gene: TRBV19
d_gene: TRBD2
j_gene: TRBJ2-7
abundance: NA
CDR3nt: TGTGCCAGTAGTTTTAGCGGGAGCAACGAGCAGTACTTC
CDR3aa: CASSFSGSNEQYF

v_gene: TRBV2
d_gene: NA
j_gene: TRBJ2-5
abundance: once
CDR3nt: TGTGCCAGCAGCGGGACCTCCCCCGGCGAGACCCAGTACTTC
CDR3aa: CASSGTSPGETQYF

v_gene: TRBV24-1
d_gene: NA
j_gene: TRBJ1-1
abundance: NA
CDR3nt: TGTGCCACCAGTGCCGGGCTTGAAGCTTTCTTT
CDR3aa: CATSAGLEAFF

v_gene: TRBV2
d_gene: NA
j_gene: TRBJ2-7
abundance: NA
CDR3nt: TGTGCCAGCAGGGGGCGGGCGGAGGCCTACGAGCAGTACTTC
CDR3aa: CASRGRAEAYEQYF

v_gene: TRBV12-3/TRBV12-4
d_gene: TRBD1
j_gene: TRBJ1-2
abundance: NA
CDR3nt: TGTGCCAGCAGTGGGCAGGGGGGCGGCTACACCTTC
CDR3aa: CASSGQGGGYTF

v_gene: TRBV10-3
d_gene: TRBD1
j_gene: TRBJ2-7
abundance: NA
CDR3nt: TGTGCCATCAGTGATGGGTCCCGGGACAGGGGGCTCTACGAGCAGTACTTC
CDR3aa: CAISDGSRDRGLYEQYF

v_gene: TRBV7-8
d_gene: NA
j_gene: TRBJ1-5
abundance: NA
CDR3nt: TGTGCCAGCAGCGAACGCGGGTGGGGAAATCAGCCCCAGCATTTT
CDR3aa: CASSERGWGNQPQHF

v_gene: TRBV19
d_gene: TRBD1
j_gene: TRBJ2-7
abundance: once
CDR3nt: TGTGCCAGTAGTATAGGGACAGGGAGTTCCTACGAGCAGTACTTC
CDR3aa: CASSIGTGSSYEQYF

v_gene: TRBV12-3/TRBV12-4
d_gene: NA
j_gene: TRBJ1-1
abundance: once
CDR3nt: TGTGCCAGCACCCAAGGGGACACTGAAGCTTTCTTT
CDR3aa: CASTQGDTEAFF

v_gene: TRBV7-9
d_gene: TRBD2
j_gene: TRBJ2-7
abundance: NA
CDR3nt: TGTGCCAGCAGCTTAGGAGGGTCGGGGGGTCTCTACGAGCAGTACTTC
CDR3aa: CASSLGGSGGLYEQYF

v_gene: TRBV5-1
d_gene: NA
j_gene: TRBJ2-7
abundance: few
CDR3nt: TGCGCCAGCAGCTTGGCGACACCCCCTGACTACGAGCAGTACTTC
CDR3aa: CASSLATPPDYEQYF

v_gene: TRBV5-1
d_gene: TRBD2
j_gene: TRBJ2-7
abundance: NA
CDR3nt: TGCGCCAGCAGCTACGCCGGGACTAGCGGTCCGGGGAGCGAGCAGTACTTC
CDR3aa: CASSYAGTSGPGSEQYF

v_gene: TRBV30
d_gene: TRBD2
j_gene: TRBJ2-3
abundance: NA
CDR3nt: TGTGCCTGGACCGGGACTAGCTCAGATACGCAGTATTTT
CDR3aa: CAWTGTSSDTQYF

v_gene: TRBV4-1
d_gene: NA
j_gene: TRBJ1-1
abundance: NA
CDR3nt: TGCGCCAGCAGCCAAGAGGGCACCATGAACACTGAAGCTTTCTTT
CDR3aa: CASSQEGTMNTEAFF

v_gene: TRBV7-2
d_gene: TRBD1
j_gene: TRBJ1-2
abundance: few
CDR3nt: TGTGCCAGCAGCGAACAGGGGATGGGAGGCTACACCTTC
CDR3aa: CASSEQGMGGYTF

v_gene: TRBV28
d_gene: NA
j_gene: TRBJ2-7
abundance: NA
CDR3nt: TGTGCCAGCAGCCGCCCCCTAACAGCCTACGAGCAGTACTTC
CDR3aa: CASSRPLTAYEQYF

v_gene: TRBV24-1
d_gene: NA
j_gene: TRBJ1-5
abundance: NA
CDR3nt: TGTGCCACCAGTGATTTGGAGACGGGCCAGCCCCAGCATTTT
CDR3aa: CATSDLETGQPQHF

v_gene: TRBV9
d_gene: TRBD1
j_gene: TRBJ1-3
abundance: NA
CDR3nt: TGTGCCAGCAGCGAGGGACAGACTGGAAACACCATATATTTT
CDR3aa: CASSEGQTGNTIYF

v_gene: TRBV19
d_gene: NA
j_gene: TRBJ2-7
abundance: NA
CDR3nt: TGTGCCAGTAGTATCCCCCCGACCCACGAGCAGTACTTC
CDR3aa: CASSIPPTHEQYF

v_gene: TRBV6-1
d_gene: NA
j_gene: TRBJ2-7
abundance: NA
CDR3nt: TGTGCCAGCAGTGAAAGGGGTTACGAGCAGTACTTC
CDR3aa: CASSERGYEQYF

v_gene: TRBV7-3
d_gene: TRBD1
j_gene: TRBJ2-1
abundance: NA
CDR3nt: TGTGCCAGCAGCTTCCGGGGACAGATCTACAATGAGCAGTTCTTC
CDR3aa: CASSFRGQIYNEQFF

v_gene: TRBV28
d_gene: NA
j_gene: TRBJ2-1
abundance: NA
CDR3nt: TGTGCCAGCAGGCACAACAGGGAGCAGTTCTTC
CDR3aa: CASRHNREQFF

v_gene: TRBV7-2
d_gene: NA
j_gene: TRBJ2-3
abundance: NA
CDR3nt: TGTGCCAGCACCCTAGGTGGAACAGATACGCAGTATTTT
CDR3aa: CASTLGGTDTQYF

v_gene: TRBV27
d_gene: NA
j_gene: TRBJ1-1
abundance: NA
CDR3nt: TGTGCCAGCAGACGGGGGGGGGAAGCTTTCTTT
CDR3aa: CASRRGGEAFF

v_gene: TRBV4-1
d_gene: NA
j_gene: TRBJ2-2
abundance: NA
CDR3nt: TGCGCCAGCAGCCAAGGTGTCGGGGAGCTGTTTTTT
CDR3aa: CASSQGVGELFF

v_gene: TRBV7-9
d_gene: NA
j_gene: TRBJ1-3
abundance: NA
CDR3nt: TGTGCCAGCAGCTCCCCCCCTGGAAACACCATATATTTT
CDR3aa: CASSSPPGNTIYF

v_gene: TRBV6-2/TRBV6-3
d_gene: TRBD1
j_gene: TRBJ2-1
abundance: NA
CDR3nt: TGTGCCAGCAGTACCTACAGGGGTGGGGAGCAGTTCTTC
CDR3aa: CASSTYRGGEQFF

v_gene: TRBV28
d_gene: TRBD2
j_gene: TRBJ2-2
abundance: NA
CDR3nt: TGTGCCAGCAGTTTCCTGGGGACTAGCGGAAACACCGGGGAGCTGTTTTTT
CDR3aa: CASSFLGTSGNTGELFF

v_gene: TRBV4-2
d_gene: TRBD1
j_gene: TRBJ1-3
abundance: NA
CDR3nt: TGTGCCAGCAGCCAAGGGGACAGCTCCTCTGGAAACACCATATATTTT
CDR3aa: CASSQGDSSSGNTIYF

v_gene: TRBV27
d_gene: NA
j_gene: TRBJ1-2
abundance: NA
CDR3nt: TGTGCCAGCAGTTTAGGGGGAGGGGATGGCTACACCTTC
CDR3aa: CASSLGGGDGYTF

v_gene: TRBV28
d_gene: NA
j_gene: TRBJ2-7
abundance: NA
CDR3nt: TGTGCCAGCAGTTTTGGGATCTACGAGCAGTACTTC
CDR3aa: CASSFGIYEQYF